Presented here are 24 T cell receptor beta chains from one specimen sequenced in a study of blood T cell repertoires in COVID-19. Libraries were prepared by immunoSEQ multiplex PCR; TCRdb keeps only in-frame clonotypes and omits some of them. The sample contains approximately 140,000 clones, 80% to 90% of which appear only once. The specimen sequenced was peripheral blood. The receptors were gathered from a man aged 18 to 30 with COVID-19, enrolled during active disease.

The chain carries TRBV11-2 and TRBJ2-7, with D perhaps TRBD1 (6 bases). CDR1 is SGHAT, CDR2 FQNNGV, per germline. The CDR3 covers 14 residues. V shed 6 bases and J shed 4 bases, with 16 bases lying between them. CDR3 amino acids: CASSSGTNFYEQYF. The CDR3 bases are TGTGCCAGCAGTTCCGGGACAAATTTTTACGAGCAGTACTTC. The full variable domain, its missing parts supplied by reference TRBV11-2 and TRBJ2-7, is EAGVAQSPRYKIIEKRQSVAFWCNPISGHATLYWYQQILGQGPKLLIQFQNNGVVDDSQLPKDRFSAERLKGVDSTLKIQPAKLEDSAVYLCASSSGTNFYEQYFGPGTRLTVT.

The V gene is TRBV21-1, the J gene TRBJ2-3; no check of the table's D call, TRBD2, against the DNA was made. TRBV21-1 is recorded as a pseudogene. The CDR3 spans 20 residues. As DNA, the CDR3 is TGTGCCAGCATCGTGGGGAAGACTAGCGGGGCCGAAGGGGGCACAGATACGCAGTATTTT. The encoded protein is CASIVGKTSGAEGGTDTQYF.

V and J are TRBV7-8 and TRBJ2-7; D ambiguous. Germline V gene lookup returns CDR1 SGHVS and CDR2 FQNEAQ. Trimming shortened V by 6 bases and J by 5 bases, and 8 bases separated the two germline ends. This CDR3 region has 11 residues. The CDR3 region is CASRLSDEQYF. Here the CDR3 DNA reads TGTGCCAGCAGGTTATCGGACGAGCAGTACTTC.

The rearrangement links TRBV7-9 to TRBJ2-7, with D possibly TRBD1 on 5 matching bases. Trimming removed 5 bases from V and 1 base from J, with 21 bases in between. Germline values: CDR1 SEHNR, CDR2 FQNEAQ (reference sequence). The CDR3 sequence is 17 residues long. The CDR3 loop is CASSTPVGPSESYEQYF. The CDR3 nucleotides are TGTGCCAGCAGCACCCCCGTGGGGCCCTCAGAATCCTACGAGCAGTACTTC.

The genes are TRBV5-1 and TRBJ2-7, with TRBD1 identical over 8 bases. Trimming at V came to 4 bases and at J to 1 base, leaving 7 bases not matched to a gene. Germline CDR1 reads SGHRS; CDR2 reads YFSETQ. This CDR3 is built from 15 residues. The CDR3 sequence: CASSETGDPSYEQYF. The CDR3 DNA follows: TGCGCCAGCAGCGAGACAGGGGATCCATCCTACGAGCAGTACTTC.

V and J are TRBV4-3 and TRBJ2-2; 9 nucleotides align to TRBD2. The CDR3 extends over 20 amino acids. Germline CDR1 reads LGHNA; CDR2 reads YSLEER. V trimming: 0 bases; J trimming: 1 base; junction bases outside the gene matches: 12. CDR3 sequence: CASSQDLGAGGLMNTGELFF. CDR3 nucleotides: TGCGCCAGCAGCCAAGATTTAGGAGCGGGAGGCCTAATGAACACCGGGGAGCTGTTTTTT.

The V and J genes are TRBV5-6 and TRBJ2-7; 7 bases are shared with TRBD2. Germline CDR1 is SGHDT and CDR2 is YYEEEE. The CDR3 sequence is 13 residues long. The V gene end was trimmed by 6 bases and the J gene end by 6 bases; junction bases not matched to a gene: 9. The CDR3 loop reads CASTRGLRREQYF. In DNA form, the CDR3 reads TGTGCCAGCACCCGGGGACTACGACGCGAGCAGTACTTC.

The chain joins TRBV9 to TRBJ2-2, with 10 bases lining up with TRBD2. This CDR3 contains 15 residues. With 2 bases clipped from V and 4 bases from J, the junction kept 2 bases outside the gene matches. Germline-derived CDR1 and CDR2 are SGDLS and YYNGEE. The CDR3, as DNA: TGTGCCAGCAGCGTTCGACTAGCGGGCACCGGGGAGCTGTTTTTT. Translation gives CASSVRLAGTGELFF.

The rearrangement uses TRBV4-2 and TRBJ2-2, with 12 bases that match TRBD2. The CDR3 totals 18 residues. Germline CDR1 and CDR2: LGHNA and YNFKEQ. Trimming took 2 bases from V and 0 from J; bases not matched to a gene: 4. The CDR3 DNA reads TGTGCCAGCAGCCAATGGGGACTAGCGGGTTCGAACACCGGGGAGCTGTTTTTT. Its translation: CASSQWGLAGSNTGELFF.

This chain joins TRBV7-9 and TRBJ2-6; 12 nucleotides align to TRBD2. The CDR3 runs to 19 residues. J gave up 3 bases and V 1 base, and 7 bases lay outside the gene matches. Looked up from germline, CDR1 is SEHNR and CDR2 is FQNEAQ (reference sequence). The CDR3 region is CASSLGRLAGVDGANVLTF. The CDR3 region has the DNA TGTGCCAGCAGCTTAGGACGACTAGCGGGAGTAGATGGGGCCAACGTCCTGACTTTC.

J is TRBJ2-5 and V is TRBV7-9; 8 nucleotides line up with TRBD1. CDR3 length: 14 residues. J was trimmed by 3 bases and V by 3 bases; bases with no gene match: 3. Germline V gives CDR1 SEHNR, CDR2 FQNEAQ (reference sequence). The CDR3 region is CASSLDRDEETQYF. Written as DNA, the CDR3 is TGTGCCAGCAGCTTGGACAGGGATGAAGAGACCCAGTACTTC.

The chain couples TRBV7-9 to TRBJ2-1; TRBD2 matches 11 bases. The J segment lost 4 bases and the V segment lost 0 bases, leaving 5 bases of the junction unmatched. This CDR3 is 17 amino acids long. Per germline, CDR1 SEHNR and CDR2 FQNEAQ (reference sequence). Written as DNA, the CDR3 is TGTGCCAGCAGCTTAGCGCAGGGACTAGCGGCTTACAATGAGCAGTTCTTC. Translating gives CASSLAQGLAAYNEQFF.

CDR3 sequence: CATLGQANTEAFF. The CDR3 bases are TGTGCCACTTTGGGACAGGCGAACACTGAAGCTTTCTTT. The rearrangement links TRBV27 to TRBJ1-1, with TRBD1 identical over 8 bases. V dropped 10 bases and J dropped 1; count of bases not matched to a gene: 5. This CDR3 has 13 amino acids. CDR1 is MNHEY and CDR2 is SMNVEV in the germline V gene (reference sequence).

The chain employs TRBV9 and TRBJ2-2; 7 bases match TRBD1. CDR1 SGDLS and CDR2 YYNGEE come from the germline V gene. CDR3 length equals 19 residues. Trimming removed 0 bases from V and 0 bases from J; junction bases left unmatched: 11. CDR3: CASSVDVGGQRPNTGELFF. In nucleotides, the CDR3 is TGTGCCAGCAGCGTAGACGTAGGGGGACAGCGACCGAACACCGGGGAGCTGTTTTTT.

This clone was counted between two and nine times. This chain links TRBV6-5 with TRBJ2-7, with a tentative D call TRBD1 (5 bases). Germline loops: CDR1 MNHEY, CDR2 SVGAGI. This CDR3 is built from 12 residues. V lost 5 bases and J lost 0, with 5 bases in between. CDR3 protein: CASSTGSYEQYF. CDR3 nucleotides: TGTGCCAGCAGTACAGGCTCCTACGAGCAGTACTTC.

This chain joins TRBV24-1 and TRBJ2-7; possible D gene TRBD2, 7 bases. The ends were cut back, 2 bases at V and 0 bases at J, with 22 bases in the middle. The CDR3 has 19 residues. Per germline, CDR1 KGHDR and CDR2 SFDVKD. CDR3 amino acids: CATSDSPSGGPDVSYEQYF. The DNA for the CDR3 is TGTGCCACCAGTGATTCCCCCTCGGGGGGCCCCGATGTCTCCTACGAGCAGTACTTC.

The V and J genes are TRBV29-1 and TRBJ1-3; 7 bases line up with TRBD1. This CDR3 spans 14 amino acids. Germline lookup yields CDR1 SQVTM and CDR2 ANQGSEA. The V and J ends lost 7 bases and 0 bases, in that order; junction bases with no gene match: 6. The DNA for the CDR3 is TGCAGCGCCATACAGGGGACCTCTGGAAACACCATATATTTT. Amino acids: CSAIQGTSGNTIYF.

This chain uses TRBV11-2 with TRBJ2-5; 9 nucleotides align to TRBD1. Germline CDR1 SGHAT, CDR2 FQNNGV. This CDR3 is built from 16 residues. Unmatched junction bases numbered 7, after V lost 3 bases and J lost 2 bases. CDR3 amino acids: CASSFGTGPGQETQYF. The DNA for the CDR3 is TGTGCCAGCAGCTTTGGGACAGGGCCAGGACAAGAGACCCAGTACTTC.

V usage is TRBV5-5 and J usage is TRBJ1-3; D ambiguous. The V end lost 0 bases, the J end lost 4 bases, and 11 bases lay between the germline ends. The CDR3 runs to 15 residues. From germline, CDR1 is SGHKS and CDR2 YYEKEE (reference sequence). As DNA, the CDR3 is TGTGCCAGCAGCTTGGACCCATGGCAGGGAAACACCATATATTTT. Protein: CASSLDPWQGNTIYF.

The J gene is TRBJ1-2, the V gene TRBV15, with D unresolved. Trimming stripped 3 bases from V and 8 bases from J, with 19 bases between. The CDR3 contains 15 residues. The germline CDR1 and CDR2 sequences are LNHNV and YYDKDF (reference sequence). CDR3 amino acids: CATSSGPGRSGGYTF. The CDR3, as DNA: TGTGCCACCAGCAGCGGTCCAGGTCGATCGGGGGGCTACACCTTC.

The V and J genes are TRBV11-2 and TRBJ2-7; TRBD2 aligns across 10 bases. Germline trimming cut 5 bases from V and 4 bases from J; bases unmatched to any gene: 11. CDR1 and CDR2 (germline): SGHAT, FQNNGV. The CDR3 has 16 residues. CDR3 amino acids: CASSLTAGLANYEQYF. The CDR3 DNA sequence: TGTGCCAGCAGCCTCACGGCGGGACTAGCGAATTACGAGCAGTACTTC.

The J gene is TRBJ2-3, the V gene TRBV5-1; 11 bases agree with TRBD2. Germline V lookup: CDR1 SGHRS, CDR2 YFSETQ. This CDR3 is built from 15 residues. After removal of 3 bases from V and 2 bases from J, the junction contained 2 bases not matched to a gene. CDR3 protein: CASSSGLAVTDTQYF. CDR3 nucleotides: TGCGCCAGCAGCTCGGGACTAGCGGTCACAGATACGCAGTATTTT.

The chain recombines TRBV2 with TRBJ1-4, with D unclear. There are 17 residues in the CDR3. V shed 4 bases and J shed 0 bases, with 15 bases lying between them. Germline CDR1 reads SNHLY; CDR2 reads FYNNEI. In nucleotides, the CDR3 is TGTGCCAGCAGTGTGCTCACTACTTCTGCAACTAATGAAAAACTGTTTTTT. This translates into CASSVLTTSATNEKLFF.

The chain links TRBV19 to TRBJ2-3; perhaps TRBD2 as D (6 bases). V lost 3 bases and J lost 0, with 13 bases in between. The CDR3 has 16 amino acids. Germline CDR1 and CDR2: LNHDA and SQIVND (reference sequence). The CDR3 region is CASSIRGGTSTDTQYF. CDR3 nucleotide sequence: TGTGCCAGTAGTATTAGAGGCGGGACTAGCACAGATACGCAGTATTTT.